The subject of this entry is one T cell receptor (beta chain). Its antigen remains unidentified. One end of the junction fails to match germline, which may point to a read error. The data originate from a study of post-analysis software for immune sequencing data. Looking at the study overall: Included courses were relapsing-remitting and secondary progressive multiple sclerosis; progressive-relapsing multiple sclerosis was also included.

General study points: People with multiple sclerosis had a significantly lower normalized Chao1 diversity than controls did.

Included in the TCR beta cDNA libraries were unique molecular identifiers. TCRdb called the PCR reads again in MiXCR, with one record for every CDR3 protein. The table has about 540,000 distinct CDR3 sequences, 34% seen once. The TCR was taken from a girl aged 2 to 17 with multiple sclerosis. The sample taken for sequencing was blood.

The CDR3 is CARSWGGRGQNTEAFF. The CDR3 DNA reads as TGTGCCCGCAGCTGGGGGGGGCGGGGTCAGAACACTGAAGCTTTCTTT. V is TRBV5-4 and J is TRBJ1-1; a weak D match, TRBD1 (6 bases). The CDR3 loop spans 16 amino acids. Germline CDR1 reads SGHNT; CDR2 reads YYREEE (reference sequence).